The present TCR beta chain was sequenced within a study of cytomegalovirus exposure and HLA in healthy donors. Study-wide results and limits: Analysis was performed later, and it showed HLA-associated TCR beta chains to be more clonally expanded than equally common others. The only immune exposure information that was available was CMV serostatus. Cytomegalovirus association was assigned to approximately 160 TCR beta chains.

Points on this clone: Antigen unknown.

The PCR made use of 60 Vbeta and 13 Jbeta primers. The protocol was immunoSEQ multiplex PCR, while the TCRdb copy is restricted to in-frame clones and leaves out a portion. In the table there are about 180,000 clones, roughly 80% of which are singletons. The sequenced sample was PBMCs. This clonotype was sampled from a man aged 40-50 years in good health and CMV-seronegative.

The CDR3 is CASSLVSGPGGTEAFF. The CDR3 region has the DNA TGTGCCAGCAGCTTAGTTTCGGGGCCAGGAGGGACTGAAGCTTTCTTT. The chain is built from TRBV11-2 and TRBJ1-1; D perhaps matches TRBD1 (5 bases). The CDR3 totals 16 residues. From germline, CDR1 is SGHAT and CDR2 FQNNGV. Trimming removed 1 base at V and 5 bases at J, with 17 bases between.